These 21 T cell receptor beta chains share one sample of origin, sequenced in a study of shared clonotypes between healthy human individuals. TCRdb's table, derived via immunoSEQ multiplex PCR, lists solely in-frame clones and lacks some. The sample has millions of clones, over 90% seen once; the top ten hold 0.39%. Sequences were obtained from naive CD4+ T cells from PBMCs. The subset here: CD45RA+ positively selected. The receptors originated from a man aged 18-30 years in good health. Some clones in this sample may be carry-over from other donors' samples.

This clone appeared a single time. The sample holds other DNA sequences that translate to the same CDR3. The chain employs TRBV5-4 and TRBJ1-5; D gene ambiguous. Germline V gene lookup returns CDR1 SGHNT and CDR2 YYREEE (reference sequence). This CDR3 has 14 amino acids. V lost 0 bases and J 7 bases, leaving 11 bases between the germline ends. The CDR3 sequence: CASSLGGLGQPQHF. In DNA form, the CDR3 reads TGTGCCAGCAGCTTGGGAGGTTTGGGGCAGCCCCAGCATTTT.

This CDR3 is CASSLGLAVSSYEQYF. The CDR3 nucleotides are TGTGCCAGCAGTCTGGGACTAGCGGTTAGCTCCTACGAGCAGTACTTC. The chain recombines TRBV28 with TRBJ2-7; 11 bases are a match to TRBD2. Unmatched junction bases numbered 6, after V lost 5 bases and J lost 0 bases. The CDR3 sequence is 16 residues long. Looked up from germline, CDR1 is MDHEN and CDR2 is SYDVKM.

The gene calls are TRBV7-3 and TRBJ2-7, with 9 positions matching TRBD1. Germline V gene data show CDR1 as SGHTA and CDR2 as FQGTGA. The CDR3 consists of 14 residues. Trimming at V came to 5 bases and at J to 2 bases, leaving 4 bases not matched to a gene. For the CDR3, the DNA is TGTGCCAGCAGCCAGGGACAGGGCCCCTACGAGCAGTACTTC. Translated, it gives CASSQGQGPYEQYF.

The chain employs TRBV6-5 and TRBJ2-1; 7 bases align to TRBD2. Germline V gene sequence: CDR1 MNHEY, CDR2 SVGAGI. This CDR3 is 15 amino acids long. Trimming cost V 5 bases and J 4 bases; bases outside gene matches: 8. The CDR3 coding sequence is TGTGCCAGCAGTCAGACTAGCCCTCTTTACAATGAGCAGTTCTTC. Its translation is CASSQTSPLYNEQFF.

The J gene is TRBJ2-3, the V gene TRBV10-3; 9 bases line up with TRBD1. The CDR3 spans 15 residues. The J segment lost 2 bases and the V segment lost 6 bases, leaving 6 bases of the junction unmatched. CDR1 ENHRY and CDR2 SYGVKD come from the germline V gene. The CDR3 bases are TGTGCCATCAGCGGGACAGGGCAAGCCACAGATACGCAGTATTTT. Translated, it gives CAISGTGQATDTQYF.

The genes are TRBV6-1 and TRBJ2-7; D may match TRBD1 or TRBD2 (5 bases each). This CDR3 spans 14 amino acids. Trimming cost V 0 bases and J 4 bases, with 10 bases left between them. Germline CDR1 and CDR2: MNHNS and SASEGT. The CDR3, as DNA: TGTGCCAGCAGTGAAGCCGTGGGGGTATACGAGCAGTACTTC. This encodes CASSEAVGVYEQYF.

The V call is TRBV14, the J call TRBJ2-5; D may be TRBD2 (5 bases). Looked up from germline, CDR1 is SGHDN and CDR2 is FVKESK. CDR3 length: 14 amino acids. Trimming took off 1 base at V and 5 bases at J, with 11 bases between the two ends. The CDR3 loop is CASSQGSERETQYF. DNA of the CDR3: TGTGCCAGCAGCCAAGGTAGCGAGAGGGAGACCCAGTACTTC.

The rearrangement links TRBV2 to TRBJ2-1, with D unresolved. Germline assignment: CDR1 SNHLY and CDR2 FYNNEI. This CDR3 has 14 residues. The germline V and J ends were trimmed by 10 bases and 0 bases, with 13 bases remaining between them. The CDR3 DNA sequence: TGTGCCACCACCCCGGAGAGCTCCTACAATGAGCAGTTCTTC. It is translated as CATTPESSYNEQFF.

CDR3 loop: CASSLDRGGTGTEAFF. CDR3 sequence (DNA): TGTGCCAGCAGCTTAGATAGAGGGGGCACCGGCACTGAAGCTTTCTTT. V usage is TRBV11-3 and J usage is TRBJ1-1, with TRBD1 matching 7 bases. The CDR3 totals 16 residues. J lost 4 bases, V lost 0 bases, and 8 bases had no gene match. The V gene's germline CDR1 is SGHNT and CDR2 YENEEA. The whole variable domain, remainder taken from reference TRBV11-3 and TRBJ1-1, is EAGVVQSPRYKIIEKKQPVAFWCNPISGHNTLYWYLQNLGQGPELLIRYENEEAVDDSQLPKDRFSAERLKGVDSTLKIQPAELGDSAVYLCASSLDRGGTGTEAFFGQGTRLTVV.

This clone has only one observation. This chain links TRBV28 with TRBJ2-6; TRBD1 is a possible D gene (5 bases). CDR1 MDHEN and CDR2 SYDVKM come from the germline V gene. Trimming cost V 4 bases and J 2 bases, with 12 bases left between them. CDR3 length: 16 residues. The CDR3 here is CASSWQGRTGANVLTF. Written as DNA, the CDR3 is TGTGCCAGCAGTTGGCAGGGTAGGACTGGGGCCAACGTCCTGACTTTC. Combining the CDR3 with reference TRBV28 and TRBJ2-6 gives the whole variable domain DVKVTQSSRYLVKRTGEKVFLECVQDMDHENMFWYRQDPGLGLRLIYFSYDVKMKEKGDIPEGYSVSREKKERFSLILESASTNQTSMYLCASSWQGRTGANVLTFGAGSRLTVL.

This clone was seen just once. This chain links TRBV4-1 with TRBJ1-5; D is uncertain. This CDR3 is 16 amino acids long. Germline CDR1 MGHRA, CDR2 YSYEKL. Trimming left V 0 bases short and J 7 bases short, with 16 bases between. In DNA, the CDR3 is TGCGCCAGCAGCCAAGATCTGGCAGCCCCTGGACAGCCCCAGCATTTT. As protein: CASSQDLAAPGQPQHF.

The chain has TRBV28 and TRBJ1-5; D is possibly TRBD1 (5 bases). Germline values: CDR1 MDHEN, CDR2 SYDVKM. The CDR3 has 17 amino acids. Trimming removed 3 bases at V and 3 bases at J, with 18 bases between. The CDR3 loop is CASSLVQGWKDNQPQHF. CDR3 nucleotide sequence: TGTGCCAGCAGTTTGGTGCAGGGTTGGAAGGACAATCAGCCCCAGCATTTT.

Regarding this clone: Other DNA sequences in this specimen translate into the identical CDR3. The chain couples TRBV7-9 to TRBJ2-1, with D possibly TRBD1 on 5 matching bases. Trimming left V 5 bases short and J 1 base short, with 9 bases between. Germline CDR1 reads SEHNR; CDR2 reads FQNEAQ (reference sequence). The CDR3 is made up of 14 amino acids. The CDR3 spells CASSPPGSYNEQFF. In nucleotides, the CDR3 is TGTGCCAGCAGCCCCCCAGGGTCCTACAATGAGCAGTTCTTC.

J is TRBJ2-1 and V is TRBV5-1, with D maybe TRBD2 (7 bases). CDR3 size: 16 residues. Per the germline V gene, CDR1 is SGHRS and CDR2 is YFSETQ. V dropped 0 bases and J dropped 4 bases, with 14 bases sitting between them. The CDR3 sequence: CASSLAQGREYNEQFF. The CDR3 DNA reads TGCGCCAGCAGCTTGGCCCAGGGGCGGGAGTACAATGAGCAGTTCTTC.

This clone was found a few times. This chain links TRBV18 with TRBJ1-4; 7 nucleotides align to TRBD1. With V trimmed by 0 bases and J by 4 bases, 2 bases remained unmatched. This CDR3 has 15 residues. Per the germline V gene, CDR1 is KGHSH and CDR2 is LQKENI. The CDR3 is CASSPPNRGNEKLFF. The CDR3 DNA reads TGTGCCAGCTCACCACCTAACAGGGGTAATGAAAAACTGTTTTTT.

CDR3 region: CASSSWDRYSYEQYF. CDR3 bases: TGTGCCAGCAGTTCCTGGGACAGATATTCCTACGAGCAGTACTTC. The chain joins TRBV28 to TRBJ2-7; 7 nucleotides match TRBD1. The CDR3 consists of 15 residues. V shed 4 bases and J 1 base; nucleotides not matched to a gene: 7. Germline values: CDR1 MDHEN, CDR2 SYDVKM.

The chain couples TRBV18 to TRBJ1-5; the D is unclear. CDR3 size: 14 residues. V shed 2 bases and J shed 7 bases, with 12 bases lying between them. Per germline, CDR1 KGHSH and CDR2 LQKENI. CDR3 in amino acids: CASSPTPQNQPQHF. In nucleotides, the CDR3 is TGTGCCAGCTCACCAACCCCCCAGAACCAGCCCCAGCATTTT.

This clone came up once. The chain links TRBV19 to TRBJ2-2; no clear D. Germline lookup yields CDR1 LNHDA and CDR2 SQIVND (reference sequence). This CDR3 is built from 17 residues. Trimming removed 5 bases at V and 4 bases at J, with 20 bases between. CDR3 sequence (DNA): TGTGCCAGTAGTTCCGCCACGGGCCTCTCGGGCACCGGGGAGCTGTTTTTT. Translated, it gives CASSSATGLSGTGELFF.

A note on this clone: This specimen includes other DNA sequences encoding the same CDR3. CDR3 residues: CASSSGQGGTYEQYF. The DNA of the CDR3 is TGCGCCAGCAGCTCAGGACAAGGAGGAACCTACGAGCAGTACTTC. This chain links TRBV5-1 with TRBJ2-7; D may correspond to TRBD1 or TRBD2 (5 bases each). The CDR3 sequence is 15 residues long. Trimming took off 3 bases at V and 2 bases at J, with 15 bases between the two ends. The germline gives CDR1 SGHRS, CDR2 YFSETQ.

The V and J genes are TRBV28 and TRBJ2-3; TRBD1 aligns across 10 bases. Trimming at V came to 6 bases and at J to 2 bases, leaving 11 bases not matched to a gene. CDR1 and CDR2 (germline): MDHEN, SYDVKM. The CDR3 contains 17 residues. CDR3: CASSGRPGTGDTDTQYF. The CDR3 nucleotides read TGTGCCAGCAGCGGACGCCCCGGGACAGGGGACACAGATACGCAGTATTTT.

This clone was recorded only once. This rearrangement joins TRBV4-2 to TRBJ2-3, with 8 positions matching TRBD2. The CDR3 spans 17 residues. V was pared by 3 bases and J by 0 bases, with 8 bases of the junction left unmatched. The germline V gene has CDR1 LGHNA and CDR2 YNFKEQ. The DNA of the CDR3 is TGTGCCAGCAGCCAGGGTACTAGCGGCGCTAGCACAGATACGCAGTATTTT. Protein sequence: CASSQGTSGASTDTQYF.